Below, one T cell receptor beta chain is given with its context. This table comes from immunoSEQ multiplex PCR, and its TCRdb copy is limited to in-frame clones, with some not included. The data hold roughly 550,000 clones, with 75% to 85% observed a single time. The source of the sample is a study of shared T cell receptors in the human thymus. These data also featured in a second study, about human thymus T cells. According to that study: Thymic material originated from resections removed in the course of corrective heart surgery.

The sequenced sample was thymocytes. This TCR came from a boy in the first two years of life with a congenital heart defect.

CDR3 residues: CASSPLAGSYEQYF. The CDR3 DNA sequence: TGCGCCAGCAGCCCCCTAGCGGGATCCTACGAGCAGTACTTC. The chain combines TRBV4-3 with TRBJ2-5; 9 nucleotides align to TRBD2. The DNA end is more similar to TRBJ2-7, so the J call may be wrong. CDR3 size: 14 residues. The germline gives CDR1 LGHNA, CDR2 YSLEER.